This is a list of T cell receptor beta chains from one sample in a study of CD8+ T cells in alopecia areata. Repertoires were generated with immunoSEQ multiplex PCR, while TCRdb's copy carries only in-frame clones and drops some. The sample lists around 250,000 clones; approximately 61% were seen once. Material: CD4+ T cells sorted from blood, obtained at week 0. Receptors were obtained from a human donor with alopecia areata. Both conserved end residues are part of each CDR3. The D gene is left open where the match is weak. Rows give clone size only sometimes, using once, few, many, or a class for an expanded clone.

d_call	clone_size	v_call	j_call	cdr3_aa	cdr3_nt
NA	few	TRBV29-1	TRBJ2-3	CSVEPRDTQYF	TGCAGCGTTGAACCCCGAGATACGCAGTATTTT
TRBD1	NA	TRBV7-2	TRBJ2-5	CASSSDRASQETQYF	TGTGCCAGCAGCTCAGACAGGGCGTCCCAAGAGACCCAGTACTTC
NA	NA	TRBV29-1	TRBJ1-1	CSVGRETHTEAFF	TGCAGCGTTGGTAGAGAAACTCACACTGAAGCTTTCTTT
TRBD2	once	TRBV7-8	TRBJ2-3	CASSLGGGALNTQYF	TGTGCCAGCAGCTTAGGCGGGGGGGCCCTGAATACGCAGTATTTT
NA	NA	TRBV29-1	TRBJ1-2	CSVYNYGYTF	TGCAGCGTTTACAACTATGGCTACACCTTC
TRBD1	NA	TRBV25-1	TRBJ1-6	CASSDRQGMGSPLHF	TGTGCCAGCAGTGACAGACAGGGGATGGGGTCACCCCTCCACTTT
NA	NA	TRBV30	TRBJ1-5	CAWSVQAGVHQPQHF	TGTGCCTGGAGTGTACAGGCAGGGGTCCATCAGCCCCAGCATTTT
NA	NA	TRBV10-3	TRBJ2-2	CAISESGGELFF	TGTGCCATCAGTGAGTCTGGCGGGGAGCTGTTTTTT
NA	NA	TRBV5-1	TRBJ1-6	CASAGEAYNSPLHF	TGCGCCAGTGCGGGGGAGGCCTATAATTCACCCCTCCACTTT
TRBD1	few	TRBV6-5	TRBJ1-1	CASSYSGTGATEAFF	TGTGCCAGCAGTTACTCCGGGACAGGGGCCACTGAAGCTTTCTTT
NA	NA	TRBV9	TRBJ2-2	CASSVADRTGELFF	TGTGCCAGCAGCGTAGCAGACAGGACCGGGGAGCTGTTTTTT
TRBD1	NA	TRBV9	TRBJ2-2	CASSRRQGGTGELFF	TGTGCCAGCAGCCGAAGACAGGGCGGCACCGGGGAGCTGTTTTTT
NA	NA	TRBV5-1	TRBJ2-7	CASRDSSYEQYF	TGCGCCAGCAGGGACTCGTCCTACGAGCAGTACTTC
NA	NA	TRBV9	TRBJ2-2	CASSVVVAGELFF	TGTGCCAGCAGCGTAGTAGTGGCCGGGGAGCTGTTTTTT
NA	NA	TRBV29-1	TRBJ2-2	CSVDASGFGELFF	TGCAGCGTTGACGCGTCAGGGTTCGGGGAGCTGTTTTTT
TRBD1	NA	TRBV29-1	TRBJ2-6	CSVMGQGWANVLTF	TGCAGCGTTATGGGACAGGGCTGGGCCAACGTCCTGACTTTC
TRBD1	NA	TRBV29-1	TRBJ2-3	CSVEESGGGTDTQYF	TGCAGCGTTGAAGAATCAGGGGGTGGCACAGATACGCAGTATTTT
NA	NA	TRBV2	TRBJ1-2	CASRSGGQDGYTF	TGTGCCAGCAGGAGCGGGGGGCAGGATGGCTACACCTTC
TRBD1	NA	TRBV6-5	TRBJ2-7	CASTLRTGLYEQYF	TGTGCCAGCACGCTCAGGACAGGTCTCTACGAGCAGTACTTC
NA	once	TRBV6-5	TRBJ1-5	CASSYSFRQPQHF	TGTGCCAGCAGTTACTCTTTTAGGCAGCCCCAGCATTTT
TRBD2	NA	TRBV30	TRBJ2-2	CAWKLKSGGGTGELFF	TGTGCCTGGAAGTTAAAAAGCGGGGGAGGCACCGGGGAGCTGTTTTTT
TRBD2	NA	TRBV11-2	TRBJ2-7	CASSSPSGGNEQYF	TGTGCCAGCAGTTCTCCTAGCGGGGGGAACGAGCAGTACTTC
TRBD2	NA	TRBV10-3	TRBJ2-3	CAISENQAGLDTQYF	TGTGCCATCAGTGAGAATCAAGCGGGGTTAGATACGCAGTATTTT
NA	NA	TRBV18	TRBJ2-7	CASSLDSPYEQYF	TGTGCCAGCTCACTGGACAGTCCCTACGAGCAGTACTTC
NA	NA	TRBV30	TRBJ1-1	CAWSNRPMNTEAFF	TGTGCCTGGAGCAACAGGCCAATGAACACTGAAGCTTTCTTT
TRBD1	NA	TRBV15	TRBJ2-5	CATSSRQGMETQYF	TGTGCCACCAGCAGCCGACAGGGGATGGAGACCCAGTACTTC
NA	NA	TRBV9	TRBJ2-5	CASSVAMGRQETQYF	TGTGCCAGCAGCGTAGCTATGGGGCGGCAAGAGACCCAGTACTTC
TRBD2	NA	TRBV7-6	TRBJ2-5	CASSTAGGIVETQYF	TGTGCCAGCAGCACAGCGGGGGGGATTGTAGAGACCCAGTACTTC
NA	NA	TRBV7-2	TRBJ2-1	CASRHMGGDEQFF	TGTGCCAGCAGACATATGGGGGGAGATGAGCAGTTCTTC
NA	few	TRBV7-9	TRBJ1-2	CASSLDSHYGYTF	TGTGCCAGCAGCTTAGATTCCCACTATGGCTACACCTTC
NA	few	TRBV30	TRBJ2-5	CACSAGRQETQYF	TGTGCCTGCTCTGCGGGACGCCAAGAGACCCAGTACTTC
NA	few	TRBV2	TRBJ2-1	CASRDRGFEQFF	TGTGCCAGCAGGGATCGTGGGTTTGAGCAGTTCTTC
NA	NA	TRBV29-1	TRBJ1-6	CSAPGEAPLHF	TGCAGCGCCCCAGGGGAGGCCCCCCTCCACTTT
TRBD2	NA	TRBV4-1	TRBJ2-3	CASSQDLGLAGPDTQYF	TGCGCCAGCAGCCAAGATCTAGGACTAGCGGGGCCCGATACGCAGTATTTT
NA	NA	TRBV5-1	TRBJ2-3	CASSPTDSRGAGDTQYF	TGCGCCAGCAGCCCCACGGACAGCCGAGGAGCAGGAGATACGCAGTATTTT
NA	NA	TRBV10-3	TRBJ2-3	CATWAGTGADTQYF	TGTGCCACATGGGCAGGCACCGGCGCAGATACGCAGTATTTT
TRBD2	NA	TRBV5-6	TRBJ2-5	CASSRTREETQYF	TGTGCCAGCAGCCGGACTAGGGAAGAGACCCAGTACTTC
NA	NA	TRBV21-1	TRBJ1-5	CASPDSYNQPQHF	TGTGCCAGTCCTGACAGCTACAATCAGCCCCAGCATTTT
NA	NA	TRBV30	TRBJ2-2	CAWSVVRPPRGELFF	TGTGCCTGGAGTGTTGTCCGGCCCCCCCGGGGGGAGCTGTTTTTT
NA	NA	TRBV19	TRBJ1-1	CASSIVMAGWDTEAFF	TGTGCCAGTAGTATAGTGATGGCGGGCTGGGACACTGAAGCTTTCTTT
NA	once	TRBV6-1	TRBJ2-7	CASRDWSSYEQYF	TGTGCCAGCAGGGACTGGAGCTCCTACGAGCAGTACTTC
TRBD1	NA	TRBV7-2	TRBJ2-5	CASSGTGQETQYF	TGTGCCAGCAGCGGGACAGGCCAAGAGACCCAGTACTTC
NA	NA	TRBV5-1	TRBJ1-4	CASSETGTREEKLFF	TGCGCCAGCAGCGAGACCGGGACGAGGGAGGAAAAACTGTTTTTT
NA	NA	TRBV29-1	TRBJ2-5	CSVAGAVGETQYF	TGCAGCGTCGCAGGGGCGGTTGGGGAGACCCAGTACTTC
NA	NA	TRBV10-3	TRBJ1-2	CAISGVEGPYTF	TGTGCCATCAGTGGTGTGGAGGGCCCTTACACCTTC
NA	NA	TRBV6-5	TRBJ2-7	CASSPGGGIPYEQYF	TGTGCCAGTTCTCCCGGAGGGGGGATTCCGTACGAGCAGTACTTC
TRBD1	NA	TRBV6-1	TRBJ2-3	CASSPGQGGTDTQYF	TGTGCCAGCAGCCCTGGACAGGGGGGCACAGATACGCAGTATTTT
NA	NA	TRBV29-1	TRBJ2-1	CSVERLRQVMLDEQFF	TGCAGCGTTGAACGATTGAGACAAGTCATGCTCGATGAGCAGTTCTTC
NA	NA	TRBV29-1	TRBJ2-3	CSVEENRPDTQYF	TGCAGCGTTGAAGAGAACAGACCTGATACGCAGTATTTT
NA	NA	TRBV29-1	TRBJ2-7	CSVAPQGYEQYF	TGCAGCGTTGCTCCGCAGGGCTACGAGCAGTACTTC
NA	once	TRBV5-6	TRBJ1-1	CASSPGGGIPNTEAFF	TGTGCCAGCAGCCCCGGGGGGGGCATTCCGAACACTGAAGCTTTCTTT
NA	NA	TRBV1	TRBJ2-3	CTSSQDEDVEYF	TGCACCAGCAGCCAAGATGAGGATGTGGAGTATTTT
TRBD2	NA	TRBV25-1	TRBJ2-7	CASSEPSGGRYEQYF	TGTGCCAGCAGTGAACCCTCGGGGGGGAGGTACGAGCAGTACTTC
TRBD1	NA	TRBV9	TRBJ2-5	CASSVAGQTQETQYF	TGTGCCAGCAGCGTAGCGGGACAGACACAAGAGACCCAGTACTTC
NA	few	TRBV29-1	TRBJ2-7	CSVGGGWDGGSEQYF	TGCAGCGTTGGAGGGGGATGGGACGGCGGCTCCGAGCAGTACTTC